This entry is about one T cell receptor (beta chain). The antigen is unknown. This sample was taken from a study of T cell clonotyping in hematopoietic cell transplantation. Notes on the study in general: Pathologically expanded recipient clonotypes increased progressively from day 30 to day 180 as diversity fell. Higher Inverse Simpson Index values in graft donor and pretransplant recipient predicted broader posttransplant TCR diversity. At the given depth, recipient repertoires were over 95% de novo clonotypes.

Samples: about 28 days before transplant, then days 30, 100 and 180 after. V was clipped by 6 bases and J by 0 bases, with 19 bases between them. The length of the CDR3 is 17 residues. CDR1 SNHLY and CDR2 FYNNEI come from the germline V gene. Assay used: immunoSEQ multiplex PCR; TCRdb lists only in-frame clones, some missing. Of 10,000 to 15,000 clones listed, around nine tenths are singletons. Sequencing was performed on PBMCs, taken 100 days after allogeneic stem cell transplant. The sequence was obtained from a female patient aged 50-60 years who had an allogeneic stem cell transplant from an unrelated donor, so the T cells may come from the graft donor. Some clones in this sample may be carry-over from other donors' samples. The chain combines TRBV2 with TRBJ2-3, with unresolved D. CDR3 loop: CASRDPIAVKSTDTQYF. The CDR3 DNA reads as TGTGCCAGCAGGGACCCCATAGCAGTGAAGAGCACAGATACGCAGTATTTT.